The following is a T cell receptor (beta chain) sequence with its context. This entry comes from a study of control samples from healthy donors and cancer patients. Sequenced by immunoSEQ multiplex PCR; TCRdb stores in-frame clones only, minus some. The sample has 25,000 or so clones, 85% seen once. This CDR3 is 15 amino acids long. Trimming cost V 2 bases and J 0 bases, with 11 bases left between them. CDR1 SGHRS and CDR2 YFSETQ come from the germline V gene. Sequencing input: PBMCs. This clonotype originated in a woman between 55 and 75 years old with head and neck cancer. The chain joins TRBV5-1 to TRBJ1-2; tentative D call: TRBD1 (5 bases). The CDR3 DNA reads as TGCGCCAGCAGCTTATCGGGGGACGCTAACTATGGCTACACCTTC. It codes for CASSLSGDANYGYTF.